The 25 T cell receptor beta chains in this list originate from one sample, sequenced in a study of Graves' ophthalmopathy and Graves' hyperthyroidism (dated by TCRdb to about 2018). Sequencer: Illumina HiSeq 2000. For repertoire sequencing, TCR beta CDR3 regions were amplified from RNA transcripts. The first round of RT-PCR was done with HTBI primers and the Qiagen OneStep RT-PCR kit, and was followed by a second round of multiplex PCR, then size selection and purification. TCRdb applied fastp at Q25 and MiXCR to the public reads, then kept only in-frame beta chains. For every CDR3 protein sequence, its rows merge into one entry that carries the most common genes and DNA. This sample gives 300,000 to 400,000 distinct CDR3 sequences in total; roughly 17% of them show up just once. The top ten clones comprise about 12% of the sample. The source material was peripheral blood. The receptor source for this set is an adult man with Graves' ophthalmopathy.

This clonotype was found a few times. The chain employs TRBV11-2 and TRBJ2-7; 11 bases are shared with TRBD2. The CDR3 has 17 amino acids. V lost 5 bases and J lost 1; bases outside the gene matches: 10. CDR1 is SGHAT and CDR2 is FQNNGV in the germline V gene. The DNA of the CDR3 is TGTGCCAGCAGCCGTACTAGCGGGGGTTTTTCTTCCTACGAGCAGTACTTC. Residues: CASSRTSGGFSSYEQYF.

V usage is TRBV12-3 or TRBV12-4 and J usage is TRBJ2-2; maybe TRBD1 (5 bases). The CDR3 sequence is 15 residues long. Trimming shortened V by 1 base and J by 4 bases, and 10 bases separated the two germline ends. The CDR3: CASSLGGASTGELFF. CDR3 bases: TGTGCCAGCAGTTTAGGTGGGGCTTCCACCGGGGAGCTGTTTTTT.

This clonotype was observed many times. This sequence joins TRBV5-8 and TRBJ2-5, with 10 bases matching TRBD2. The CDR3 contains 17 residues. The V and J ends lost 4 bases and 4 bases, in that order; junction bases with no gene match: 13. From germline, CDR1 is SGHTS and CDR2 YDEGEE. The CDR3 loop reads CASSVGIKGLARETQYF. CDR3 coding DNA: TGTGCCAGCAGCGTAGGTATTAAGGGACTAGCGAGAGAGACCCAGTACTTC.

This clonotype appeared many times. The J gene is TRBJ2-2, the V gene TRBV14; 8 nucleotides line up with TRBD2. The germline gives CDR1 SGHDN, CDR2 FVKESK. V lost 2 bases to trimming and J lost 3 bases; unmatched junction nucleotides: 2. The CDR3 runs to 15 residues. In DNA, the CDR3 is TGTGCCAGCAGCCAAACGGGGGGGCACACCGGGGAGCTGTTTTTT. This gives the protein CASSQTGGHTGELFF.

Many counts were recorded for this clonotype. V and J are TRBV6-2 or TRBV6-3 and TRBJ1-5; no clear D. Trimming shortened V by 11 bases and J by 5 bases, and 16 bases separated the two germline ends. The CDR3 contains 13 residues. Germline-derived CDR1 and CDR2 are MNHEY and SVGEGT. DNA for the CDR3: TGTGCCGGCGGCTGGACGCGGGATCAGCCCCAGCATTTT. It specifies CAGGWTRDQPQHF.

This clonotype showed up many times. The chain employs TRBV3-1 and TRBJ1-1; D may be TRBD1 (5 bases). The CDR3 spans 13 residues. The V and J ends lost 4 bases and 7 bases respectively, with 13 bases between them. Germline V gene sequence: CDR1 LGHDT, CDR2 YNNKEL (reference sequence). Here the CDR3 DNA reads TGTGCCAGCAGCCCGTTCAGGGCTGGTGAAGCTTTCTTT. It yields the protein CASSPFRAGEAFF.

This clonotype has ten or more counts. The chain combines TRBV18 with TRBJ2-7; 10 nucleotides agree with TRBD1. The V and J ends lost 6 bases and 3 bases, in that order; junction bases with no gene match: 2. CDR3 length equals 13 residues. CDR1 and CDR2 from the germline V gene are KGHSH and LQKENI. DNA of the CDR3: TGTGCCAGCTCGACAGGGGGCCACTACGAGCAGTACTTC. This gives the protein CASSTGGHYEQYF.

This clonotype appeared many times. This sequence joins TRBV28 and TRBJ2-7; tentative D call: TRBD1 (6 bases). The CDR3 has 13 residues. The V and J ends lost 6 bases and 2 bases respectively, with 11 bases between them. Germline V CDR1 and CDR2: MDHEN, SYDVKM. CDR3 sequence: CASRQQGTYEQYF. CDR3 DNA: TGTGCCAGCAGGCAACAGGGTACCTACGAGCAGTACTTC. Full variable domain (outside the CDR3, taken from reference TRBV28 and TRBJ2-7): DVKVTQSSRYLVKRTGEKVFLECVQDMDHENMFWYRQDPGLGLRLIYFSYDVKMKEKGDIPEGYSVSREKKERFSLILESASTNQTSMYLCASRQQGTYEQYFGPGTRLTVT.

This clonotype has ten or more counts. The genes are TRBV6-2 or TRBV6-3 and TRBJ1-5; TRBD1 matches 11 bases. This CDR3 is built from 15 residues. Germline values: CDR1 MNHEY, CDR2 SVGEGT. The J segment lost 7 bases and the V segment lost 6 bases, leaving 8 bases of the junction unmatched. This CDR3 reads CASSGGQGASQPQHF. The CDR3 DNA reads TGTGCCAGCAGCGGCGGACAGGGGGCTTCCCAGCCCCAGCATTTT.

The V call is TRBV13, the J call TRBJ2-5, with a weak D call TRBD2 (5 bases). The ends were cut back, 1 base at V and 1 base at J, with 7 bases in the middle. The CDR3 is 14 residues long. Germline CDR1 PRHDT, CDR2 FYEKMQ (reference sequence). The CDR3 reads CASSLERIQETQYF. In DNA form, the CDR3 reads TGTGCCAGCAGCTTAGAGCGGATCCAAGAGACCCAGTACTTC.

This clonotype was found many times. The chain couples TRBV29-1 to TRBJ2-7, with TRBD1 matching 8 bases. The length of the CDR3 is 14 residues. Trimming cost V 6 bases and J 5 bases; bases outside gene matches: 12. Germline V gives CDR1 SQVTM, CDR2 ANQGSEA. The CDR3 DNA reads as TGCAGCGTCGTACGACAGGGGCTGTTCGACGAGCAGTACTTC. Protein product: CSVVRQGLFDEQYF.

This clonotype showed up many times. This chain links TRBV11-2 with TRBJ2-7; 8 positions agree with TRBD1. Unmatched junction bases numbered 10, after V lost 3 bases and J lost 3 bases. Germline-derived CDR1 and CDR2 are SGHAT and FQNNGV. The CDR3 runs to 16 residues. The CDR3 nucleotides are TGTGCCAGCAGCTTGGTATTTTCAGGGGGCCACTACGAGCAGTACTTC. The encoded protein is CASSLVFSGGHYEQYF.

This clonotype has ten or more counts. The V gene is TRBV6-5, the J gene TRBJ1-2; D is undetermined. V shed 11 bases and J shed 5 bases, with 15 bases lying between them. The CDR3 has 12 amino acids. CDR1 and CDR2 from the germline V gene are MNHEY and SVGAGI. The CDR3 is CALNPLGYGYTF. CDR3 DNA sequence: TGTGCCCTAAACCCGCTAGGGTATGGCTACACCTTC.

This clonotype was recorded many times. V gene TRBV12-3 or TRBV12-4 combines with J gene TRBJ1-5; a possible D gene is TRBD1 (6 bases). This CDR3 comprises 17 residues. Trimming removed 2 bases from V and 0 bases from J, with 14 bases in between. CDR3 DNA sequence: TGTGCCAGCAGTTTAAGGGGGAATAGAAATAGCAATCAGCCCCAGCATTTT. Translated, it gives CASSLRGNRNSNQPQHF.

This clonotype was seen many times. V and J are TRBV28 and TRBJ2-7; 7 nucleotides match TRBD1. After removal of 3 bases from V and 0 bases from J, the junction contained 11 bases not matched to a gene. The CDR3 contains 17 residues. Germline CDR1 reads MDHEN; CDR2 reads SYDVKM. The CDR3 protein is CASSFPPGQRLSYEQYF. The CDR3 coding sequence is TGTGCCAGCAGTTTCCCACCGGGACAGCGACTCTCCTACGAGCAGTACTTC.

This clonotype was counted many times. V usage is TRBV19 and J usage is TRBJ2-7; 9 bases are a match to TRBD2. Germline CDR1 reads LNHDA; CDR2 reads SQIVND (reference sequence). After removal of 9 bases from V and 1 base from J, the junction contained 13 bases not matched to a gene. This CDR3 has 16 amino acids. As DNA, the CDR3 is TGTGCCAGCCTAAGCGGGAGGTTCCAGAATTCCTACGAGCAGTACTTC. This codes for CASLSGRFQNSYEQYF. Filled out from reference TRBV19 and TRBJ2-7, the complete variable domain reads DGGITQSPKYLFRKEGQNVTLSCEQNLNHDAMYWYRQDPGQGLRLIYYSQIVNDFQKGDIAEGYSVSREKKESFPLTVTSAQKNPTAFYLCASLSGRFQNSYEQYFGPGTRLTVT.

This clonotype was detected ten times or more. The genes are TRBV12-3 or TRBV12-4 and TRBJ1-2; TRBD1 agrees at 9 bases. CDR3 length: 14 amino acids. V lost 5 bases and J lost 8; bases outside the gene matches: 9. In DNA, the CDR3 is TGTGCCAGCAGTCTCCGGGACAGGGAACGAGGCTACACCTTC. Amino acids: CASSLRDRERGYTF.

This clonotype was recorded at least ten times. The V call is TRBV5-1, the J call TRBJ1-1, with 7 bases lining up with TRBD1. This CDR3 contains 18 residues. CDR1 is SGHRS and CDR2 is YFSETQ in the germline V gene. With 0 bases clipped from V and 4 bases from J, the junction kept 15 bases outside the gene matches. CDR3 protein: CASSLGARGRGMGTEAFF. CDR3 nucleotide sequence: TGCGCCAGCAGCTTGGGGGCGAGGGGGCGCGGTATGGGCACTGAAGCTTTCTTT.

In its sample, this clonotype was seen many times. V and J are TRBV3-1 and TRBJ1-6; 8 nucleotides agree with TRBD1. The germline V gene has CDR1 LGHDT and CDR2 YNNKEL (reference sequence). The ends lost 2 bases at V and 10 bases at J; junction bases unmatched: 7. The CDR3 contains 15 residues. The CDR3 here is CASSQPGQASSPLHF. In DNA, the CDR3 is TGTGCCAGCAGCCAACCGGGACAGGCAAGCTCACCCCTCCACTTT.

The chain combines TRBV28 with TRBJ1-2; no definite D call. CDR1 MDHEN and CDR2 SYDVKM come from the germline V gene. V gave up 6 bases and J gave up 7 bases, with 9 bases separating them. The CDR3 spans 11 residues. The CDR3 DNA is TGTGCCAGCAGCAACATTGGTGGCTACACCTTC. It codes for CASSNIGGYTF.

Ten or more counts support this clonotype. This chain uses TRBV6-5 with TRBJ2-5, with D perhaps being TRBD1 or TRBD2 (5 bases each). The CDR3 length is 14 residues. Germline V gene lookup returns CDR1 MNHEY and CDR2 SVGAGI. Between the trimmed V and J ends, which lost 4 bases and 4 bases, there was a span of 13 bases. This CDR3 reads CASSSVGVRETQYF. DNA for the CDR3: TGTGCCAGCAGTTCGGTGGGGGTTCGAGAGACCCAGTACTTC.

This clonotype has a count of ten or more. This rearrangement joins TRBV3-1 to TRBJ2-2; D remains ambiguous. Trimming removed 8 bases from V and 2 bases from J, with 12 bases in between. This CDR3 spans 14 amino acids. Germline loops: CDR1 LGHDT, CDR2 YNNKEL (reference sequence). The CDR3 DNA reads TGTGCCAGCGCAAACGGACCCAACACCGGGGAGCTGTTTTTT. Translation gives CASANGPNTGELFF.

This clonotype was observed many times. This chain uses TRBV5-1 with TRBJ2-7; 9 nucleotides match TRBD1. J lost 5 bases, V lost 7 bases, and 7 bases had no gene match. Germline V gives CDR1 SGHRS, CDR2 YFSETQ. The CDR3 is 13 amino acids. In DNA, the CDR3 is TGCGCCAGCTCCCGGACAGGGGTCGACGAGCAGTACTTC. As protein: CASSRTGVDEQYF.

At least ten counts were recorded for this clonotype. This chain links TRBV6-1 with TRBJ2-1; 10 positions agree with TRBD1. Germline CDR1 is MNHNS and CDR2 is SASEGT. Germline trimming cut 5 bases from V and 4 bases from J; bases unmatched to any gene: 5. The CDR3 extends over 15 amino acids. CDR3 protein: CASSPQDRGYNEQFF. The CDR3 DNA is TGTGCCAGCAGTCCCCAGGACAGGGGGTACAATGAGCAGTTCTTC.

This clonotype was counted only a few times. The chain couples TRBV4-1 to TRBJ1-2; TRBD1 matches 9 bases. Germline V gene data show CDR1 as MGHRA and CDR2 as YSYEKL. V shed 0 bases and J 7 bases; nucleotides not matched to a gene: 6. The CDR3 spans 15 residues. CDR3 bases: TGCGCCAGCAGCCAAGAATCAGGGACAGGGTTTGGCTACACCTTC. Protein sequence: CASSQESGTGFGYTF.